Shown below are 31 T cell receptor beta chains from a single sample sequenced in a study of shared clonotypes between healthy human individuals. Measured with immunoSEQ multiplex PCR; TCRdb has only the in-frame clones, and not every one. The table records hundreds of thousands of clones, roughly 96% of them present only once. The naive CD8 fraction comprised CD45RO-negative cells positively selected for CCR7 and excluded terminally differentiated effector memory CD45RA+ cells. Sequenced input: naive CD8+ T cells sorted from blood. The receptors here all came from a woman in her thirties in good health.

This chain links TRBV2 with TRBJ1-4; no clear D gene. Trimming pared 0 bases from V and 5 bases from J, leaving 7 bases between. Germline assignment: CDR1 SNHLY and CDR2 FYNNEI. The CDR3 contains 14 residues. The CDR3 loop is CASSEAWSNEKLFF. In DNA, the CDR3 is TGTGCCAGCAGTGAAGCTTGGTCGAATGAAAAACTGTTTTTT.

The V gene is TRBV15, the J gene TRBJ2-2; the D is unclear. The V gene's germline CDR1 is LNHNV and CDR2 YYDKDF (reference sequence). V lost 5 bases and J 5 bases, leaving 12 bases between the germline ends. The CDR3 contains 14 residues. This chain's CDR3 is CATSFGVGTGELFF. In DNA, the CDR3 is TGTGCCACCAGCTTCGGAGTCGGAACCGGGGAGCTGTTTTTT.

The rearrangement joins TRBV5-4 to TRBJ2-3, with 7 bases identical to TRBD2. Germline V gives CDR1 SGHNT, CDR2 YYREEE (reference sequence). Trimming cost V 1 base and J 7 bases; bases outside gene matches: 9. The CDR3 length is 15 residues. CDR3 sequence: CASSLYLGGRNTQYF. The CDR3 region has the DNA TGTGCCAGCAGCTTGTATCTGGGGGGGAGGAATACGCAGTATTTT.

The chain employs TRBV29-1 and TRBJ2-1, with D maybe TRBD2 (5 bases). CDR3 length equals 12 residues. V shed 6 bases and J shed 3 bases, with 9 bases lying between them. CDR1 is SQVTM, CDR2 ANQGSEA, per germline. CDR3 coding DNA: TGCAGCGTGGTCCGGGACTACAATGAGCAGTTCTTC. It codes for CSVVRDYNEQFF.

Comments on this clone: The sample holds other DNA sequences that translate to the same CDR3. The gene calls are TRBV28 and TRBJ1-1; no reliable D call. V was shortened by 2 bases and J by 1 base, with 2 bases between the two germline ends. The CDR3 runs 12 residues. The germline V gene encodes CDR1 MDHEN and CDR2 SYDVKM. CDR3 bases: TGTGCCAGCAGTTTAAGGAACACTGAAGCTTTCTTT. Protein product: CASSLRNTEAFF.

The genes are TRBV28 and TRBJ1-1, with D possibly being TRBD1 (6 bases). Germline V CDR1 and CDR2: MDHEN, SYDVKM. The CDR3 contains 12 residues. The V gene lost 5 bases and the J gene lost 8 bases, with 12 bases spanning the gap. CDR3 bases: TGTGCCAGCAGTCTCGAAACAGGGGAAGCTTTCTTT. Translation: CASSLETGEAFF.

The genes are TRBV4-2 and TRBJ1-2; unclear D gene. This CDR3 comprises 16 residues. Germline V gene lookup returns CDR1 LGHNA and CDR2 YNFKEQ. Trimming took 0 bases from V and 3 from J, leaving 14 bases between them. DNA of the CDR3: TGTGCCAGCAGCCAAGAGGAGACACTTGATTACTATGGCTACACCTTC. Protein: CASSQEETLDYYGYTF.

Here the CDR3 DNA reads TGTGCCAGCAGTTTTTCGACGGGTAATTACGAGCAGTACTTC. Amino acids: CASSFSTGNYEQYF. The genes are TRBV28 and TRBJ2-7, with D uncertain. Trimming left V 3 bases short and J 4 bases short, with 13 bases between. Germline V lookup: CDR1 MDHEN, CDR2 SYDVKM. The length of the CDR3 is 14 residues. The full variable domain, rest sourced from reference TRBV28 and TRBJ2-7, is DVKVTQSSRYLVKRTGEKVFLECVQDMDHENMFWYRQDPGLGLRLIYFSYDVKMKEKGDIPEGYSVSREKKERFSLILESASTNQTSMYLCASSFSTGNYEQYFGPGTRLTVT.

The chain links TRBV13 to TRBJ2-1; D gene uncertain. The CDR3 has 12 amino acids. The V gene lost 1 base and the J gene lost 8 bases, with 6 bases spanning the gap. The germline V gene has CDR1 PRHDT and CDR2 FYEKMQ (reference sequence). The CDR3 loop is CASSLVSDEQFF. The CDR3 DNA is TGTGCCAGCAGCTTAGTGTCGGATGAGCAGTTCTTC.

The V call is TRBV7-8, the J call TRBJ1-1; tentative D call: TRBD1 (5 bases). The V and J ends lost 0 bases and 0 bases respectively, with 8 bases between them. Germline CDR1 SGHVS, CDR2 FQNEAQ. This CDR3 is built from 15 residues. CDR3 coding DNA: TGTGCCAGCAGCTTAGCGGGGCCAGTGAACACTGAAGCTTTCTTT. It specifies CASSLAGPVNTEAFF.

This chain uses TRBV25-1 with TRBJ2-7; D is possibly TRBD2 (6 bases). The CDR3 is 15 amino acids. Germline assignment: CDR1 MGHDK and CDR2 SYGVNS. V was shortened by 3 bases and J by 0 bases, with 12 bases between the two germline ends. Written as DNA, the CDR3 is TGTGCCAGCAGTGAGAGCGGGCCAAGCTCCTACGAGCAGTACTTC. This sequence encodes CASSESGPSSYEQYF.

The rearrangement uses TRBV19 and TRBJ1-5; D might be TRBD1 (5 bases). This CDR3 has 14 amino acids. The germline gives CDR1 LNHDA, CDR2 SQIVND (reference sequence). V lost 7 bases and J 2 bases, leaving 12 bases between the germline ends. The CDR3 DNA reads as TGTGCCAGTACGAGCAGGGTTGGCAATCAGCCCCAGCATTTT. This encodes CASTSRVGNQPQHF.

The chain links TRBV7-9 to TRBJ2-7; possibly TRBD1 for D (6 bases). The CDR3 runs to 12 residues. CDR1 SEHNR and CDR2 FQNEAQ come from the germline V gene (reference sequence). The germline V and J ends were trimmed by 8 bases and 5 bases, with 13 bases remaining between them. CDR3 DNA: TGTGCCAGCGGAACAGGGATCCACGAGCAGTACTTC. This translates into CASGTGIHEQYF. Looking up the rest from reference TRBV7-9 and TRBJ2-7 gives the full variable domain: DTGVSQNPRHKITKRGQNVTFRCDPISEHNRLYWYRQTLGQGPEFLTYFQNEAQLEKSRLLSDRFSAERPKGSFSTLEIQRTEQGDSAMYLCASGTGIHEQYFGPGTRLTVT.

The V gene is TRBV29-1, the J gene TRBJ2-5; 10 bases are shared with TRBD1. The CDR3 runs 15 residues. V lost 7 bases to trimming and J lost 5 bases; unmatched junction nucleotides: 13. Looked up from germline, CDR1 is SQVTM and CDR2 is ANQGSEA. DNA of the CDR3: TGCAGCGCCGGCCCGGGGACAGGGGAAGAGGAGACCCAGTACTTC. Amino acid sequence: CSAGPGTGEEETQYF.

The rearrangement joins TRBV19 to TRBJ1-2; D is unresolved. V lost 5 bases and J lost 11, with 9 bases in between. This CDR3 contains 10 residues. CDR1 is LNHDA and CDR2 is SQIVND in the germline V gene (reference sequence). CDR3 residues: CASSATFYTF. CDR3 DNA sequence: TGTGCCAGTAGTGCTACTTTTTACACCTTC.

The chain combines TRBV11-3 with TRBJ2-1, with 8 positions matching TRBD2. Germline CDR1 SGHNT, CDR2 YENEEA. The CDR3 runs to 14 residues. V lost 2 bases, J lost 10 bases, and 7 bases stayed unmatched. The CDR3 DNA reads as TGTGCCAGCAGCTTAACGGGACTAGTCACAGAGCAGTTCTTC. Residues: CASSLTGLVTEQFF. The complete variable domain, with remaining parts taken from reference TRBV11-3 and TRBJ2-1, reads EAGVVQSPRYKIIEKKQPVAFWCNPISGHNTLYWYLQNLGQGPELLIRYENEEAVDDSQLPKDRFSAERLKGVDSTLKIQPAELGDSAVYLCASSLTGLVTEQFFGPGTRLTVL.

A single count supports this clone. DNA of the CDR3: TGTGCCAGCACCCCGGGGCGGCACACCTACGAGCAGTACTTC. Translated, it gives CASTPGRHTYEQYF. The chain couples TRBV28 to TRBJ2-7; D assignment may be TRBD1 or TRBD2 (5 bases each). The germline V and J ends were trimmed by 7 bases and 2 bases, with 15 bases remaining between them. The germline V gene encodes CDR1 MDHEN and CDR2 SYDVKM. The CDR3 loop spans 14 amino acids.

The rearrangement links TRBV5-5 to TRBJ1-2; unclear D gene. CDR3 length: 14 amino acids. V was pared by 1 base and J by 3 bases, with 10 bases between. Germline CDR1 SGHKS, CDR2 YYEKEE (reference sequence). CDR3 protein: CASSLWLFDYGYTF. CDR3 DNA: TGTGCCAGCAGCTTGTGGTTGTTTGACTATGGCTACACCTTC.

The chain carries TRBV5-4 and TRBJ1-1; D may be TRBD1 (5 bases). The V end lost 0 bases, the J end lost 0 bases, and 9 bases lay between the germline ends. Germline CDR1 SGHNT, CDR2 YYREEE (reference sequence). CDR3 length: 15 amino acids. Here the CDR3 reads CASSLDGGMNTEAFF. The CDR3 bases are TGTGCCAGCAGCTTGGATGGGGGAATGAACACTGAAGCTTTCTTT.

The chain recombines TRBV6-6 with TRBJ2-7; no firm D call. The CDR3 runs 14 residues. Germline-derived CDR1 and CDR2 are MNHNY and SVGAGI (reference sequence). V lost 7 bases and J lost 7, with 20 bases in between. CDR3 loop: CASTLRGRKGEQYF. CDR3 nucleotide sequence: TGTGCCAGCACCTTAAGAGGTCGGAAAGGGGAGCAGTACTTC.

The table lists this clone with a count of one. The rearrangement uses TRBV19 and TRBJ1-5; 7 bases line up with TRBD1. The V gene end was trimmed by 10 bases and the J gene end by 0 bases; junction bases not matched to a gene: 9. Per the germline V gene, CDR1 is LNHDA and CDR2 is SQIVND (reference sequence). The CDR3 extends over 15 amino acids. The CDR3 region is CATRQGYHSNQPQHF. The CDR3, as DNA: TGTGCCACCCGACAGGGCTACCATAGCAATCAGCCCCAGCATTTT.

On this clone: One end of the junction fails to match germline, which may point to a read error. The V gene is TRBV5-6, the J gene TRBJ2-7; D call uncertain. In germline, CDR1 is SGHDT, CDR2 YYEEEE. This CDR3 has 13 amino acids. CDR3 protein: CASSLDLSSEQYF. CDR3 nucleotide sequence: TGTGCCAGCAGCTTGGACCTCTCCTCCGAGCAGTACTTC.

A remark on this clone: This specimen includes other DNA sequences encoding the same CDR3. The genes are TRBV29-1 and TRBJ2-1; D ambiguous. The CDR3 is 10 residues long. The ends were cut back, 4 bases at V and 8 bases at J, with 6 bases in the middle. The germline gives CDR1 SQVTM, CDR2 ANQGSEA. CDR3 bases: TGCAGCGTTGTGCGCGATGAGCAGTTCTTC. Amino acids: CSVVRDEQFF.

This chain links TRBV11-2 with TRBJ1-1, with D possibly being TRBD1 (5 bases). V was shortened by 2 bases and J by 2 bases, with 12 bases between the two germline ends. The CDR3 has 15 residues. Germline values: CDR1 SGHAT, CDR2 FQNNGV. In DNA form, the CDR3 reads TGTGCCAGCAGCTTATCGTTCAGGGTAAACACTGAAGCTTTCTTT. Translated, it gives CASSLSFRVNTEAFF. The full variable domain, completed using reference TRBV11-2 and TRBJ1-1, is EAGVAQSPRYKIIEKRQSVAFWCNPISGHATLYWYQQILGQGPKLLIQFQNNGVVDDSQLPKDRFSAERLKGVDSTLKIQPAKLEDSAVYLCASSLSFRVNTEAFFGQGTRLTVV.

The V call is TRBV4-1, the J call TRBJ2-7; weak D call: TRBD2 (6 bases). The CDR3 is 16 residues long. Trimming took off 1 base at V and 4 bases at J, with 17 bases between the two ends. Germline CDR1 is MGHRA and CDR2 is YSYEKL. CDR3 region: CASSQAASGGTYEQYF. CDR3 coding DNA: TGCGCCAGCAGCCAAGCAGCTTCCGGCGGGACTTACGAGCAGTACTTC.

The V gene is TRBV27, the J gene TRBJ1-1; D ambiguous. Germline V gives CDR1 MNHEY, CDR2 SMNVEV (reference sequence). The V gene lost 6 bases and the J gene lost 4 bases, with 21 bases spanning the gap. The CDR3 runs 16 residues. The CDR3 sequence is CASRPLGGEHGTEAFF. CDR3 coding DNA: TGTGCCAGCAGACCCCTAGGCGGGGAGCACGGCACTGAAGCTTTCTTT.

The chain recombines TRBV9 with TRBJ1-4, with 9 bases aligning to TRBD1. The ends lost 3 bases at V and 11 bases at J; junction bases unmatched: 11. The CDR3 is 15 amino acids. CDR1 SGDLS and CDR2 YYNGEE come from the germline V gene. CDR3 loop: CASSGTGAQAEKLFF. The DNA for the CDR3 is TGTGCCAGCAGCGGGACAGGGGCACAGGCGGAGAAACTGTTTTTT. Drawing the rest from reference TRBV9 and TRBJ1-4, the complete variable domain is DSGVTQTPKHLITATGQRVTLRCSPRSGDLSVYWYQQSLDQGLQFLIQYYNGEERAKGNILERFSAQQFPDLHSELNLSSLELGDSALYFCASSGTGAQAEKLFFGSGTQLSVL.

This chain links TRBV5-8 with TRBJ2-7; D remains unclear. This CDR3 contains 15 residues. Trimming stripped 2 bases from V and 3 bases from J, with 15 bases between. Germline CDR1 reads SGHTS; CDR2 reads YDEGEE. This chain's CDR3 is CASSFPIRVSYEQYF. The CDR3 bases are TGTGCCAGCAGCTTCCCCATCCGCGTCAGCTACGAGCAGTACTTC.

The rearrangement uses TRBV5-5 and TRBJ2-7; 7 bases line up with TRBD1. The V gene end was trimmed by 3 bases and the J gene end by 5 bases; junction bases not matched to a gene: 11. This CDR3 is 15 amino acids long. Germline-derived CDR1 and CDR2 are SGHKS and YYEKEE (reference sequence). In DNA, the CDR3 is TGTGCCAGCAGCTACCGACAGGGACCTTCTAACGAGCAGTACTTC. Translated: CASSYRQGPSNEQYF.

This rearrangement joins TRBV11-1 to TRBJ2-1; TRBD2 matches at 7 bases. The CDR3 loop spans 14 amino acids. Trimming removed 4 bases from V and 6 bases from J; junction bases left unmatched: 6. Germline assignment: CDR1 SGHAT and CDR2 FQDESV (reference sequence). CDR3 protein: CASSSGGGGNEQFF. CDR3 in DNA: TGTGCCAGCAGCTCGGGAGGCGGCGGCAATGAGCAGTTCTTC. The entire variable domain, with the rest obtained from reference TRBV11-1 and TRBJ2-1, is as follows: EAEVAQSPRYKITEKSQAVAFWCDPISGHATLYWYRQILGQGPELLVQFQDESVVDDSQLPKDRFSAERLKGVDSTLKIQPAELGDSAMYLCASSSGGGGNEQFFGPGTRLTVL.

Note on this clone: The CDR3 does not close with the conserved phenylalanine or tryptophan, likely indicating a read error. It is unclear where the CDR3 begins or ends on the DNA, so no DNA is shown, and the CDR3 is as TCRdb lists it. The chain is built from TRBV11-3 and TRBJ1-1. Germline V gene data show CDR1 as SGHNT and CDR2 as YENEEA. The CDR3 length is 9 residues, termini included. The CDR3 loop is CASSLDPSR.